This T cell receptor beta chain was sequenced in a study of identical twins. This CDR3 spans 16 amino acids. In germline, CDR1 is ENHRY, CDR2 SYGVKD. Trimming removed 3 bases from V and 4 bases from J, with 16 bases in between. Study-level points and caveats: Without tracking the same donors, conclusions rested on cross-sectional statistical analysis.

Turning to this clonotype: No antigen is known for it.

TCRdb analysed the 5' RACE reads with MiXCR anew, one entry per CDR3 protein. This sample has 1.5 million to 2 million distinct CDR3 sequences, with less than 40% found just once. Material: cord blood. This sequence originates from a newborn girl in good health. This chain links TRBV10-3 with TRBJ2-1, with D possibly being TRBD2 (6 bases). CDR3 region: CAISDQLVGGYNEQFF. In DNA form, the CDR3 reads TGTGCCATCAGTGACCAACTAGTGGGGGGATACAATGAGCAGTTCTTC.